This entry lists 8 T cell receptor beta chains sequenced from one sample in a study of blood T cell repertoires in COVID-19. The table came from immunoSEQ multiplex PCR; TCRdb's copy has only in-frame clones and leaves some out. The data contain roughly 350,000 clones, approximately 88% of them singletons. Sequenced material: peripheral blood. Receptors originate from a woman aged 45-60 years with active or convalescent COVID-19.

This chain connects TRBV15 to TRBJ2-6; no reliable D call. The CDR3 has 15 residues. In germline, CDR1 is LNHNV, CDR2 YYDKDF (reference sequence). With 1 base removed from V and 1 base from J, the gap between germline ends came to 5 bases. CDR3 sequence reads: CATSRGLSGANVLTF. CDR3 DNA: TGTGCCACCAGCAGAGGACTTTCTGGGGCCAACGTCCTGACTTTC.

The CDR3 spells CAITSQDRGFYNEQFF. The CDR3 bases are TGTGCCATCACCTCCCAGGACAGGGGGTTCTACAATGAGCAGTTCTTC. The J gene is TRBJ2-1, the V gene TRBV10-3, with 10 bases matching TRBD1. The CDR3 has 16 residues. The germline CDR1 and CDR2 sequences are ENHRY and SYGVKD. Losses at the gene ends were 7 bases for V and 3 bases for J; bases not matched to a gene: 9.

CDR3 nucleotide sequence: TGTGCCAGCAGCTTAGGGACAGGGAATTCACCCCTCCACTTT. This sequence encodes CASSLGTGNSPLHF. The chain couples TRBV11-2 to TRBJ1-6; 8 bases are shared with TRBD1. The junction had 0 bases not matched to a gene; V was cut back by 1 base and J by 7 bases. This CDR3 spans 14 amino acids. Germline CDR1 SGHAT, CDR2 FQNNGV.

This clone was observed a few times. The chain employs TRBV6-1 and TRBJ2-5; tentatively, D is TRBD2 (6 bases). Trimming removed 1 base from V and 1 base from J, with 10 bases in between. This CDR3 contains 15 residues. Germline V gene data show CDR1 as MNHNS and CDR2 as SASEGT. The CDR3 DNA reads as TGTGCCAGCAGTGAAGTGGGACTCAGCCAAGAGACCCAGTACTTC. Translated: CASSEVGLSQETQYF.

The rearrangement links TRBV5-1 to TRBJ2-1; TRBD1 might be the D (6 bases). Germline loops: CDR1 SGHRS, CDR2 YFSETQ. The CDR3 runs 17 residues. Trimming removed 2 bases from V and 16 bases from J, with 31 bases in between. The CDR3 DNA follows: TGCGCCAGCAGCTTCGGTCCAACAGGGTTGAAGTCCAACGGGGTTTTCTTC. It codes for CASSFGPTGLKSNGVFF.

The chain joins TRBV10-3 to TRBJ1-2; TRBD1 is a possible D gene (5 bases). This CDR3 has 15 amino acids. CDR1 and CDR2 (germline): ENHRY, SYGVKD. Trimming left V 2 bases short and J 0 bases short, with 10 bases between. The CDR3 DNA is TGTGCCATCAGTGAGACAGGTCCAGCTAACTATGGCTACACCTTC. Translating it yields CAISETGPANYGYTF.

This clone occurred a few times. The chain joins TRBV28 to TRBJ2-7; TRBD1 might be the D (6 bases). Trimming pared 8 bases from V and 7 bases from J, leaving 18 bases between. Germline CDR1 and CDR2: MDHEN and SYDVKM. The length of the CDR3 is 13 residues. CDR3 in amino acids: CASREGQRSEQYF. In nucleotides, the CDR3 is TGTGCCAGCCGAGAAGGACAGCGGAGTGAGCAGTACTTC.

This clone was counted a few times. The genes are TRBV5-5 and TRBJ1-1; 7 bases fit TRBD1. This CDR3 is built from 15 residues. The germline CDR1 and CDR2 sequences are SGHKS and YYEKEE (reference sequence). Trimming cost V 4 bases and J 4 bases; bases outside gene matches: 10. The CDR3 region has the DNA TGTGCCAGCAGCATTAAACAGGGGTGGAGCACTGAAGCTTTCTTT. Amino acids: CASSIKQGWSTEAFF.